This section outlines one TCR beta chain sequence together with its context. The target antigen is unknown. The data were obtained in a study of T cell responses to AZD1222 COVID-19 vaccine. Notes on the study in general: Clonal diversity was possibly underestimated, and white British individuals and females predominated among donors.

The repertoire was sequenced with immunoSEQ multiplex PCR; TCRdb's copy has only in-frame clones and lacks some. The data contain 140,000 or so clones, 85% to 90% of them singletons. The J segment lost 0 bases and the V segment lost 0 bases, leaving 9 bases of the junction unmatched. This CDR3 comprises 17 residues. Germline CDR1 is SGDLS and CDR2 is YYNGEE. V gene TRBV9 combines with J gene TRBJ2-7; TRBD2 matches at 7 bases. Sequenced material: peripheral blood, taken 28 days after the second AZD1222 dose. This receptor was obtained from an adult who received the AZD1222 COVID-19 vaccine. CDR3 DNA sequence: TGTGCCAGCAGCGTAGGGGCCGTAGCGGGCTTCTCCTACGAGCAGTACTTC. It translates to CASSVGAVAGFSYEQYF.